The 27 T cell receptor beta chains reported below all come from one sample, sequenced in a study of T cells in women clearing cervical HPV infection. TCRdb's table, derived via immunoSEQ multiplex PCR, lists solely in-frame clones and lacks some. Its listing shows about 20,000 clones. Sequencing used blood buffy coat. The origin of the receptors is a woman aged 18 to 75 with a cervical HPV16 infection that either progressed to CIN3+ or cleared (not recorded which).

Remarks on this clone: The sequence runs out 3 residues before the end of the CDR3; the remainder is reconstructed from the germline J gene. V gene TRBV29-1 combines with J gene TRBJ2-3; D not resolved. The CDR3 extends over 12 amino acids. CDR1 and CDR2 (germline): SQVTM, ANQGSEA. CDR3 amino acids: CSAWPSQETQYF. Incomplete CDR3 DNA: TGCAGCGCTTGGCCTAGTCAAGAGACG.

A remark on this clone: The read terminates 3 residues before the CDR3 end, so the remaining end is supplied by the germline J gene. The rearrangement joins TRBV15 to TRBJ1-5; D unresolved. CDR3 length: 13 residues. V was clipped by 5 bases and J by 2 bases, with 7 bases between them. CDR1 is LNHNV and CDR2 is YYDKDF in the germline V gene (reference sequence). The CDR3 bases that were read are TGTGCCACCAGCCCCCAGGGCAATCAGCCC. It translates to CATSPQGNQP. From start to end, the CDR3 is CATSPQGNQPQHF.

The CDR3 region is CASSVGQGGGNTIYF. CDR3 DNA, as far as it was read: TGTGCCAGCAGCGTCGGACAGGGGGGTGGAAACACC. The V call is TRBV7-2, the J call TRBJ1-3; 10 nucleotides align to TRBD1. The CDR3 end is not reached by the read, which stops 3 residues before it; the germline J gene fills it in. The CDR3 contains 15 residues. The germline V gene has CDR1 SGHTA and CDR2 FQGNSA. The trim removed 5 bases at V and 3 bases at J, leaving 4 bases unmatched. The complete variable domain, with remaining parts taken from reference TRBV7-2 and TRBJ1-3, reads GAGVSQSPSNKVTEKGKDVELRCDPISGHTALYWYRQSLGQGLEFLIYFQGNSAPDKSGLPSDRFSAERTGGSVSTLTIQRTQQEDSAVYLCASSVGQGGGNTIYFGEGSWLTVV.

About this clone: The read ends 3 residues early relative to the CDR3; the germline J gene fills the gap. The rearrangement links TRBV4-1 to TRBJ2-1; the D gene is possibly TRBD1 (6 bases). The CDR3 spans 16 residues. Germline values: CDR1 MGHRA, CDR2 YSYEKL. With 2 bases removed from V and 4 bases from J, the gap between germline ends came to 15 bases. CDR3 bases read: TGCGCCAGCAGCCAAACCGGACAGCTGCTATACAATGAG. It translates to CASSQTGQLLYNE. In full, the CDR3 is CASSQTGQLLYNEQFF.

Comments on this clone: The read ends 3 residues before the CDR3 terminus; that terminus is restored from the germline J gene. J is TRBJ2-1 and V is TRBV6-1, with 8 nucleotides matching TRBD2. Germline assignment: CDR1 MNHNS and CDR2 SASEGT. After removal of 2 bases from V and 9 bases from J, the junction contained 9 bases not matched to a gene. The CDR3 extends over 15 amino acids. The sequenced CDR3 bases are TGTGCCAGCAGTGAATCGGGGGGGCCGGGTAGTGAG. It yields the protein CASSESGGPGSE. The full CDR3 reads CASSESGGPGSEQFF.

Points on this clone: The DNA ends 3 residues before the CDR3 does, and the rest of the CDR3 is filled in from the germline J gene. The chain is built from TRBV6-1 and TRBJ2-3; D ambiguous. The CDR3 contains 16 residues. Germline-derived CDR1 and CDR2 are MNHNS and SASEGT. V was pared by 1 base and J by 2 bases, with 13 bases between. The CDR3 loop is CASSEVKVYLTDTQYF. The sequenced part of the CDR3 DNA is TGTGCCAGCAGTGAAGTCAAGGTGTACCTCACAGATACG.

Concerning this clone: A read error may produce the germline difference seen at one junction end. This CDR3 is CASSPGQGSTYEQYF. The sequenced part of the CDR3 DNA is TGCGCCAGCAGCCCCGGACAGGGGTCCACCTACGAG. The chain is built from TRBV4-2 and TRBJ2-7, with 9 bases identical to TRBD1. The CDR3 end lies 3 residues beyond the end of the read and is filled in from the germline J gene. Germline V gene sequence: CDR1 LGHNA, CDR2 YNFKEQ. This CDR3 has 15 residues.

As to this clone: The read terminates 3 residues before the CDR3 end, so the remaining end is supplied by the germline J gene. This sequence joins TRBV20-1 and TRBJ1-5, with D perhaps matching TRBD1 (6 bases). The length of the CDR3 is 14 residues. Between the trimmed V and J ends, which lost 5 bases and 6 bases, there was a span of 17 bases. Looked up from germline, CDR1 is DFQATT and CDR2 is SNEGSKA (reference sequence). The part of the CDR3 DNA that was read is TGCAGTGCTGAGAACAACAGGGTTGGTCAGCCC. Amino acid sequence: CSAENNRVGQP. Given in full, the CDR3 is CSAENNRVGQPQHF.

With respect to this clone: The read gets to within 3 residues of the CDR3 end, and the germline J gene fills in the rest. V gene TRBV9 combines with J gene TRBJ2-1, with D unresolved. Trimming pared 2 bases from V and 9 bases from J, leaving 6 bases between. The CDR3 runs 11 residues. Germline V lookup: CDR1 SGDLS, CDR2 YYNGEE. CDR3 protein: CASSVDSEQFF. CDR3 DNA (partial): TGTGCCAGCAGCGTTGATAGTGAG. Complete variable domain (other parts from reference TRBV9 and TRBJ2-1): DSGVTQTPKHLITATGQRVTLRCSPRSGDLSVYWYQQSLDQGLQFLIQYYNGEERAKGNILERFSAQQFPDLHSELNLSSLELGDSALYFCASSVDSEQFFGPGTRLTVL.

Notes on this clone: The read is 3 residues too short to cover the CDR3 end, so that end is filled in from the germline J gene. This chain links TRBV19 with TRBJ1-2; weak D call: TRBD1 (6 bases). The CDR3 runs to 14 residues. CDR1 and CDR2 (germline): LNHDA, SQIVND (reference sequence). The DNA read from the CDR3 is TGTGCCAGTAGCTTGGGAGGGACATCCTACGAC. Protein: CASSLGGTSYD. The complete CDR3 reads CASSLGGTSYDYTF.

Notes on this clone: The read gets to within 3 residues of the CDR3 end, and the germline J gene fills in the rest. The rearrangement joins TRBV30 to TRBJ2-7; 7 nucleotides match TRBD1. The V segment lost 1 base and the J segment 3 bases; nucleotides outside the gene matches: 3. The CDR3 contains 13 residues. Per the germline V gene, CDR1 is GTSNPN and CDR2 is SVGIG (reference sequence). The CDR3 DNA, read in part, is TGTGCCTGGAGTGCCGGGACAGTCTACGAG. Translation gives CAWSAGTVYE. The complete CDR3 sequence is CAWSAGTVYEQYF. Full variable domain (remainder filled in from reference TRBV30 and TRBJ2-7): SQTIHQWPATLVQPVGSPLSLECTVEGTSNPNLYWYRQAAGRGLQLLFYSVGIGQISSEVPQNLSASRPQDRQFILSSKKLLLSDSGFYLCAWSAGTVYEQYFGPGTRLTVT.

Regarding this clone: The read is 3 residues too short to cover the CDR3 end, so that end is filled in from the germline J gene. The chain employs TRBV5-1 and TRBJ1-1; a weak D match, TRBD1 (6 bases). The V end lost 4 bases, the J end lost 0 bases, and 16 bases lay between the germline ends. The CDR3 sequence is 16 residues long. Per germline, CDR1 SGHRS and CDR2 YFSETQ. The CDR3 bases that were read are TGCGCCAGCAGCAGTACAGGGTCGAAGTTGAACACTGAA. Residues: CASSSTGSKLNTE. The CDR3 reads in full as CASSSTGSKLNTEAFF. The full variable domain, with the rest looked up from reference TRBV5-1 and TRBJ1-1, is KAGVTQTPRYLIKTRGQQVTLSCSPISGHRSVSWYQQTPGQGLQFLFEYFSETQRNKGNFPGRFSGRQFSNSRSEMNVSTLELGDSALYLCASSSTGSKLNTEAFFGQGTRLTVV.

On this clone itself: The read finishes 3 residues shy of the CDR3 end, and the germline J gene is used to complete it. The genes are TRBV7-2 and TRBJ1-4, with 9 nucleotides matching TRBD1. The length of the CDR3 is 15 residues. Germline V gives CDR1 SGHTA, CDR2 FQGNSA. V was pared by 3 bases and J by 7 bases, with 6 bases of the junction left unmatched. The CDR3 bases that were read are TGTGCCAGCAGCTTGGGGGACAGGGACTTTGAAAAA. Residues: CASSLGDRDFEK. The full-length CDR3 reads as CASSLGDRDFEKLFF.

Concerning this clone itself: The read halts 3 residues ahead of the CDR3 end, with the missing end drawn from the germline J gene. J is TRBJ2-3 and V is TRBV27; 8 positions match TRBD1. The V and J ends lost 2 bases and 5 bases, in that order; junction bases with no gene match: 0. This CDR3 region has 13 residues. Looked up from germline, CDR1 is MNHEY and CDR2 is SMNVEV (reference sequence). CDR3 DNA, as far as it was read: TGTGCCAGCAGTTTAGACAGGGGAGATACG. As protein: CASSLDRGDT. The whole CDR3 protein reads CASSLDRGDTQYF.

Worth noting for this clone: The read is 3 residues too short to cover the CDR3 end, so that end is filled in from the germline J gene. The chain uses TRBV7-3 and TRBJ2-1, with 12 bases aligning to TRBD2. Trimming removed 0 bases from V and 2 bases from J; junction bases left unmatched: 5. The CDR3 is made up of 18 amino acids. The germline CDR1 and CDR2 sequences are SGHTA and FQGTGA. The CDR3 region is CASSLTPSGGGPYNEQFF. CDR3 DNA, as far as it was read: TGTGCCAGCAGCTTAACACCTAGCGGGGGGGGCCCCTACAATGAG.

Details on this clone: Read coverage stops 3 residues before the CDR3 terminus; the germline J gene supplies the remainder. This chain joins TRBV5-1 and TRBJ2-5, with TRBD2 matching over 10 bases. The CDR3 totals 15 residues. Germline values: CDR1 SGHRS, CDR2 YFSETQ. V shed 0 bases and J 3 bases; nucleotides not matched to a gene: 2. CDR3 DNA, as far as it was read: TGCGCCAGCAGCTTGGCCCTAGCGGGGGAAGAGACC. Translation gives CASSLALAGEET. The CDR3 in its entirety is CASSLALAGEETQYF.

CDR3 DNA (partial): TGTGCCAGCAGCCAGGCGGGAGTGGGAGTGGAATGGGGCACCGGGGAG. This translates into CASSQAGVGVEWGTGE. The full CDR3 protein is CASSQAGVGVEWGTGELFF. V gene TRBV4-2 combines with J gene TRBJ2-2; 7 bases line up with TRBD2. The read ends 3 residues before the CDR3 terminus; that terminus is restored from the germline J gene. J lost 4 bases, V lost 3 bases, and 17 bases had no gene match. Germline CDR1 LGHNA, CDR2 YNFKEQ. This CDR3 has 19 amino acids.

Worth noting for this clone: The CDR3 end is not reached by the read, which stops 3 residues before it; the germline J gene fills it in. V and J are TRBV5-1 and TRBJ2-3; 9 bases match TRBD1. The germline gives CDR1 SGHRS, CDR2 YFSETQ. This CDR3 is 15 amino acids long. The V gene end was trimmed by 0 bases and the J gene end by 3 bases; junction bases not matched to a gene: 2. The CDR3 loop reads CASSLEGQGTDTQYF. The covered CDR3 bases are TGCGCCAGCAGCTTGGAGGGACAGGGAACAGATACG.

About this clone: The sequence runs out 3 residues before the end of the CDR3; the remainder is reconstructed from the germline J gene. The V call is TRBV6-4, the J call TRBJ2-3, with 7 bases that match TRBD1. V lost 2 bases, J lost 6 bases, and 8 bases stayed unmatched. The CDR3 consists of 15 residues. Per the germline V gene, CDR1 is MRHNA and CDR2 is SNTAGT. CDR3 DNA, as far as it was read: TGTGCCAGCAGTGACCCCAACAGGGGATCTGATACG. This codes for CASSDPNRGSDT. The whole CDR3 is CASSDPNRGSDTQYF.

Comments on this clone: The read stops 3 residues short of the end of the CDR3; the missing end is completed from the germline J gene. The V call is TRBV5-6, the J call TRBJ1-2; 11 nucleotides align to TRBD1. The CDR3 consists of 15 residues. CDR1 is SGHDT, CDR2 YYEEEE, per germline. Partial CDR3 DNA: TGTGCCAGCAGCCCCGGACAGGGGGCGAGGAGCGGC. This sequence encodes CASSPGQGARSG. The entire CDR3 is CASSPGQGARSGYTF.

The DNA read from the CDR3 is TGTGCCAGCAGCCAGGACAGGGGGTATGGC. It specifies CASSQDRGYG. The full CDR3 is CASSQDRGYGYTF. The genes are TRBV14 and TRBJ1-2; 10 nucleotides match TRBD1. The missing CDR3 end, 3 residues past where the read stops, is filled in from the germline J gene. The CDR3 spans 13 residues. Germline CDR1 reads SGHDN; CDR2 reads FVKESK. The J segment lost 5 bases and the V segment lost 3 bases, leaving 0 bases of the junction unmatched.

Concerning this clone: The read ends 3 residues shy of where the CDR3 ends; the end is completed using the germline J gene. The genes are TRBV6-4 and TRBJ1-1; TRBD1 aligns across 8 bases. The germline gives CDR1 MRHNA, CDR2 SNTAGT. V lost 6 bases and J lost 3; bases outside the gene matches: 3. There are 13 residues in the CDR3. CDR3 DNA (partial): TGTGCCAGCAGGCAACAGGGGGACACTGAA. Translated, it gives CASRQQGDTE. The CDR3 reads in full as CASRQQGDTEAFF.

On this clone itself: The read comes to an end 3 residues before the CDR3 does, leaving the germline J gene to fill in the end. The chain carries TRBV4-2 and TRBJ1-5; 10 nucleotides agree with TRBD1. With V trimmed by 0 bases and J by 7 bases, 3 bases remained unmatched. CDR3 length: 15 amino acids. Germline V gene data show CDR1 as LGHNA and CDR2 as YNFKEQ. The CDR3 here is CASSQEDRGSQPQHF. Partial CDR3 DNA: TGTGCCAGCAGCCAAGAGGACAGGGGGTCGCAGCCC.

Comments on this clone: At one end the junction does not follow the germline gene, possibly because of a read error. Sequencing ends 3 residues short of the CDR3 end; the germline J gene provides the rest. The chain couples TRBV2 to TRBJ1-5; TRBD1 matches at 7 bases. The V gene's germline CDR1 is SNHLY and CDR2 FYNNEI. The CDR3 totals 13 residues. CDR3 residues: CASRTGPNRPQHF. The CDR3 bases that were read are TGTGCCAGCAGGACAGGGCCCAATCGGCCC.

About this clone itself: Sequencing ends 3 residues short of the CDR3 end; the germline J gene provides the rest. The rearrangement uses TRBV7-2 and TRBJ2-3; D is perhaps TRBD1 (5 bases). Trimming shortened V by 0 bases and J by 1 base, and 14 bases separated the two germline ends. CDR3 length: 17 amino acids. CDR1 SGHTA and CDR2 FQGNSA come from the germline V gene. The part of the CDR3 DNA that was read is TGTGCCAGCAGCTTAGCGCCCAGGGTTCTAGGCACAGATACG. Its translation is CASSLAPRVLGTDT. The complete CDR3 protein is CASSLAPRVLGTDTQYF.

Concerning this clone itself: Read coverage stops 3 residues before the CDR3 terminus; the germline J gene supplies the remainder. This chain uses TRBV7-6 with TRBJ1-1; TRBD1 matches at 11 bases. From germline, CDR1 is SGHVS and CDR2 FNYEAQ. The V gene end was trimmed by 0 bases and the J gene end by 4 bases; junction bases not matched to a gene: 1. The length of the CDR3 is 15 residues. The CDR3 loop reads CASSLAGTGGTEAFF. CDR3 DNA, as far as it was read: TGTGCCAGCAGCTTAGCAGGGACAGGGGGCACTGAA.

For this clone: The read ends 3 residues early relative to the CDR3; the germline J gene fills the gap. This chain joins TRBV10-3 and TRBJ1-2; TRBD1 agrees at 9 bases. Trimming took 7 bases from V and 3 from J; bases not matched to a gene: 6. The CDR3 has 14 residues. The germline V gene has CDR1 ENHRY and CDR2 SYGVKD. Incomplete CDR3 DNA: TGTGCCATCAACGACAGGGGGTTTCACTATGGC. Its protein product is CAINDRGFHYG. In full, the CDR3 is CAINDRGFHYGYTF.